Below, 27 T cell receptor beta chains from the same sample are listed, as sequenced in a study of blood T cell repertoires in COVID-19. Sequenced by immunoSEQ multiplex PCR; TCRdb stores in-frame clones only, minus some. The table shows some 99,000 clones, with around three quarters occurring only once. Sequenced input: peripheral blood. The receptors were sampled from a human donor in a cohort sampled during active or convalescent COVID-19.

V and J are TRBV28 and TRBJ1-1, with a weak D call TRBD1 (5 bases). V was cut by 6 bases and J by 11 bases, with 22 bases left in between. This CDR3 region has 14 residues. Germline loops: CDR1 MDHEN, CDR2 SYDVKM. As DNA, the CDR3 is TGTGCCAGCAGGCTCCCTGGGGGGGGTGGAGTCGCTTTCTTT. This encodes CASRLPGGGGVAFF.

The V call is TRBV11-3, the J call TRBJ2-3; 12 bases map to TRBD2. Looked up from germline, CDR1 is SGHNT and CDR2 is YENEEA. V shed 5 bases and J 1 base; nucleotides not matched to a gene: 4. The CDR3 totals 16 residues. The CDR3 loop reads CASSPGLAGRTDTQYF. CDR3 nucleotides: TGTGCCAGCAGCCCCGGACTAGCGGGGCGCACAGATACGCAGTATTTT. Drawing the rest from reference TRBV11-3 and TRBJ2-3, the complete variable domain is EAGVVQSPRYKIIEKKQPVAFWCNPISGHNTLYWYLQNLGQGPELLIRYENEEAVDDSQLPKDRFSAERLKGVDSTLKIQPAELGDSAVYLCASSPGLAGRTDTQYFGPGTRLTVL.

The table lists this clone with a count of one. J is TRBJ2-1 and V is TRBV6-2 or TRBV6-3; D is possibly TRBD2 (6 bases). The CDR3 length is 12 residues. CDR1 MNHEY and CDR2 SVGEGT come from the germline V gene. Trimming stripped 4 bases from V and 7 bases from J, with 8 bases between. For the CDR3, the DNA is TGTGCCAGCAGTTGGGGAGGTAATGAGCAGTTCTTC. Translating gives CASSWGGNEQFF.

This chain uses TRBV5-1 with TRBJ1-4; 9 bases agree with TRBD1. CDR3 length equals 17 residues. The V gene's germline CDR1 is SGHRS and CDR2 YFSETQ. V was pared by 3 bases and J by 2 bases, with 8 bases of the junction left unmatched. CDR3 sequence reads: CASSYTGGESTNEKLFF. Here the CDR3 DNA reads TGCGCCAGCAGCTACACAGGGGGCGAAAGTACTAATGAAAAACTGTTTTTT. Supplemented by reference TRBV5-1 and TRBJ1-4, the full variable domain reads KAGVTQTPRYLIKTRGQQVTLSCSPISGHRSVSWYQQTPGQGLQFLFEYFSETQRNKGNFPGRFSGRQFSNSRSEMNVSTLELGDSALYLCASSYTGGESTNEKLFFGSGTQLSVL.

The chain couples TRBV11-2 to TRBJ2-7; unclear D gene. This CDR3 spans 12 amino acids. From germline, CDR1 is SGHAT and CDR2 FQNNGV. V was shortened by 2 bases and J by 3 bases, with 5 bases between the two germline ends. The CDR3 protein is CASSLTSYEQYF. CDR3 nucleotide sequence: TGTGCCAGCAGCTTAACAAGCTACGAGCAGTACTTC.

V gene TRBV12-3 or TRBV12-4 combines with J gene TRBJ2-7; D not certain. CDR3 length equals 12 residues. Trimming took 5 bases from V and 3 from J, leaving 8 bases between them. For the CDR3, the DNA is TGTGCCAGCAGTCCACAGCACTACGAGCAGTACTTC. It specifies CASSPQHYEQYF.

The rearrangement links TRBV19 to TRBJ2-7; D possibly corresponds to TRBD1 (5 bases). This CDR3 spans 15 amino acids. Germline loops: CDR1 LNHDA, CDR2 SQIVND (reference sequence). The V and J ends lost 5 bases and 2 bases respectively, with 16 bases between them. CDR3 amino acids: CASSATAGFPYEQYF. The CDR3, as DNA: TGTGCCAGTAGTGCGACCGCAGGGTTCCCCTACGAGCAGTACTTC.

The rearrangement joins TRBV5-4 to TRBJ2-1; the match to TRBD2 covers 10 bases. Per the germline V gene, CDR1 is SGHNT and CDR2 is YYREEE (reference sequence). The CDR3 loop spans 15 amino acids. After removal of 2 bases from V and 8 bases from J, the junction contained 7 bases not matched to a gene. CDR3 coding DNA: TGTGCCAGCAGCTTTAGTAGCGGGAGGTCCCATGAGCAGTTCTTC. Translation: CASSFSSGRSHEQFF.

The V and J genes are TRBV30 and TRBJ2-7; TRBD1 matches at 9 bases. J was trimmed by 2 bases and V by 5 bases; bases with no gene match: 7. The CDR3 contains 14 residues. The germline gives CDR1 GTSNPN, CDR2 SVGIG (reference sequence). In DNA form, the CDR3 reads TGTGCCTGGTCCCGGGACAGGGCGACCTACGAGCAGTACTTC. The encoded protein is CAWSRDRATYEQYF. Together with reference TRBV30 and TRBJ2-7, the CDR3 gives the full variable domain: SQTIHQWPATLVQPVGSPLSLECTVEGTSNPNLYWYRQAAGRGLQLLFYSVGIGQISSEVPQNLSASRPQDRQFILSSKKLLLSDSGFYLCAWSRDRATYEQYFGPGTRLTVT.

The chain joins TRBV2 to TRBJ2-7; D might be TRBD1 (5 bases). The V gene lost 5 bases and the J gene lost 2 bases, with 16 bases spanning the gap. The germline V gene has CDR1 SNHLY and CDR2 FYNNEI. The CDR3 contains 15 residues. The CDR3 sequence is CASSSLGHNPYEQYF. The CDR3 bases are TGTGCCAGCAGTAGTTTGGGGCATAACCCCTACGAGCAGTACTTC.

This chain joins TRBV27 and TRBJ2-1, with TRBD2 as a possible D gene (5 bases). The CDR3 extends over 14 amino acids. V lost 3 bases to trimming and J lost 10 bases, with 16 bases between them. In germline, CDR1 is MNHEY, CDR2 SMNVEV (reference sequence). CDR3: CASSLRSLGGEQFF. The CDR3 nucleotides read TGTGCCAGCAGTTTGCGATCCCTGGGCGGGGAGCAGTTCTTC.

The J gene is TRBJ1-2, the V gene TRBV10-3, with unresolved D. Trimming left V 4 bases short and J 7 bases short, with 13 bases between. The CDR3 runs to 13 residues. Germline loops: CDR1 ENHRY, CDR2 SYGVKD. CDR3: CAISATAFRGYTF. The CDR3 region has the DNA TGTGCCATCAGTGCTACCGCTTTCCGTGGCTACACCTTC.

The V and J genes are TRBV12-5 and TRBJ2-4, with D unresolved. V was pared by 7 bases and J by 1 base, with 11 bases between. The CDR3 length is 14 residues. Germline CDR1 LGHNT, CDR2 FRNRAP. This CDR3 is CASAPDRAKNIQYF. CDR3 sequence (DNA): TGTGCTAGTGCCCCCGATCGGGCCAAAAACATTCAGTACTTC.

The chain carries TRBV5-5 and TRBJ1-2; TRBD1 might be the D (6 bases). The CDR3 has 12 residues. V was clipped by 5 bases and J by 3 bases, with 8 bases between them. From germline, CDR1 is SGHKS and CDR2 YYEKEE (reference sequence). CDR3 amino acids: CASRDRDYGYTF. CDR3 bases: TGTGCCAGCAGGGACAGAGACTATGGCTACACCTTC.

This chain links TRBV18 with TRBJ2-3; 7 bases line up with TRBD2. After removal of 6 bases from V and 3 bases from J, the junction contained 9 bases not matched to a gene. From germline, CDR1 is KGHSH and CDR2 LQKENI. The CDR3 totals 15 residues. The CDR3 loop is CASSTSGIETDTQYF. CDR3 nucleotide sequence: TGTGCCAGCTCTACCAGCGGGATAGAGACAGATACGCAGTATTTT.

This sequence joins TRBV10-3 and TRBJ2-1, with 15 bases that match TRBD2. Germline V gene data show CDR1 as ENHRY and CDR2 as SYGVKD. V lost 4 bases to trimming and J lost 10 bases; unmatched junction nucleotides: 8. CDR3 size: 16 residues. In DNA, the CDR3 is TGTGCCATCAGTGGCGGACTAGCGGGAGGGCCCGGGGAGCAGTTCTTC. Translated, it gives CAISGGLAGGPGEQFF.

The chain carries TRBV12-3 or TRBV12-4 and TRBJ2-7, with D possibly TRBD2 on 5 matching bases. The V end lost 4 bases, the J end lost 3 bases, and 7 bases lay between the germline ends. This CDR3 contains 12 residues. CDR3 sequence: CASSWGVYEQYF. In DNA form, the CDR3 reads TGTGCCAGCAGTTGGGGAGTCTACGAGCAGTACTTC.

The chain couples TRBV27 to TRBJ2-1, with 9 positions matching TRBD2. The CDR3 contains 15 residues. J was trimmed by 2 bases and V by 6 bases; bases with no gene match: 5. Germline V gene lookup returns CDR1 MNHEY and CDR2 SMNVEV (reference sequence). CDR3 amino acids: CASSHSGSTYNEQFF. The DNA for the CDR3 is TGTGCCAGCAGCCATAGCGGGAGCACCTACAATGAGCAGTTCTTC.

The rearrangement uses TRBV7-6 and TRBJ2-1; D ambiguous. The CDR3 runs 15 residues. V lost 5 bases, J lost 3 bases, and 14 bases lay in between. CDR1 and CDR2 (germline): SGHVS, FNYEAQ. The chain's CDR3 is CASSNRHLGYNEQFF. The CDR3 coding sequence is TGTGCCAGCAGCAATAGACATTTAGGCTACAATGAGCAGTTCTTC.

The chain recombines TRBV5-5 with TRBJ1-1; a possible D gene is TRBD1 (5 bases). The CDR3 length is 14 residues. Between the trimmed V and J ends, which lost 4 bases and 6 bases, there was a span of 16 bases. CDR1 is SGHKS and CDR2 is YYEKEE in the germline V gene (reference sequence). The DNA for the CDR3 is TGTGCCAGCAGCGCCGAGGACACACAGTCTGAAGCTTTCTTT. Its translation: CASSAEDTQSEAFF.

The chain couples TRBV19 to TRBJ2-7; TRBD1 matches at 7 bases. This CDR3 contains 13 residues. V lost 3 bases and J lost 5; bases outside the gene matches: 4. Germline V gene lookup returns CDR1 LNHDA and CDR2 SQIVND (reference sequence). CDR3 coding DNA: TGTGCCAGTAGTATTGTAGGGGGCGACGAGCAGTACTTC. Its protein product is CASSIVGGDEQYF.

This chain connects TRBV5-1 to TRBJ2-1; 12 nucleotides match TRBD2. J lost 10 bases, V lost 3 bases, and 11 bases had no gene match. The CDR3 length is 16 residues. Germline assignment: CDR1 SGHRS and CDR2 YFSETQ. The DNA of the CDR3 is TGCGCCAGCAGCTCAGGACTAGCGGGGATCTCGGGGGAGCAGTTCTTC. Translating gives CASSSGLAGISGEQFF.

V gene TRBV2 combines with J gene TRBJ2-7; 8 nucleotides match TRBD2. The CDR3 length is 14 residues. Germline V lookup: CDR1 SNHLY, CDR2 FYNNEI. The trim removed 6 bases at V and 1 base at J, leaving 5 bases unmatched. CDR3 residues: CASRGTSSSYEQYF. CDR3 bases: TGTGCCAGCAGGGGGACTAGTTCTTCCTACGAGCAGTACTTC.

The sample holds a few counts of this clone. V and J are TRBV7-9 and TRBJ2-7; tentatively, D is TRBD1 (6 bases). This CDR3 is 15 amino acids long. V was trimmed by 2 bases and J by 3 bases, leaving 14 bases between them. In germline, CDR1 is SEHNR, CDR2 FQNEAQ (reference sequence). The CDR3, as DNA: TGTGCCAGCAGCTTATCCGAAACAGGGCGCTACGAGCAGTACTTC. It codes for CASSLSETGRYEQYF.

The chain has TRBV12-3 or TRBV12-4 and TRBJ2-7, with 7 bases matching TRBD1. After removal of 3 bases from V and 7 bases from J, the junction contained 6 bases not matched to a gene. The CDR3 spans 13 residues. The CDR3 is CASSFRDSGEQYF. CDR3 sequence (DNA): TGTGCCAGCAGTTTCAGGGACAGTGGGGAGCAGTACTTC.

The J gene is TRBJ1-1, the V gene TRBV5-6, with D uncertain. CDR3 length equals 18 residues. Germline V gene data show CDR1 as SGHDT and CDR2 as YYEEEE. V gave up 3 bases and J gave up 3 bases, with 24 bases separating them. The CDR3 DNA reads TGTGCCAGCAGCTGGAGGGAAGGACTTAGTTTCATGTACACTGAAGCTTTCTTT. Protein: CASSWREGLSFMYTEAFF.

This clone showed up just once. Germline is not matched at one junction end, which may reflect a read error. The rearrangement uses TRBV18 and TRBJ2-7; TRBD1 aligns across 9 bases. Germline V CDR1 and CDR2: KGHSH, LQKENI. The CDR3 spans 14 residues. CDR3 nucleotides: TGTGCCAGCTCACCAACCACAGGGGGCTTTTCTGTGGGCTTC. As protein: CASSPTTGGFSVGF.